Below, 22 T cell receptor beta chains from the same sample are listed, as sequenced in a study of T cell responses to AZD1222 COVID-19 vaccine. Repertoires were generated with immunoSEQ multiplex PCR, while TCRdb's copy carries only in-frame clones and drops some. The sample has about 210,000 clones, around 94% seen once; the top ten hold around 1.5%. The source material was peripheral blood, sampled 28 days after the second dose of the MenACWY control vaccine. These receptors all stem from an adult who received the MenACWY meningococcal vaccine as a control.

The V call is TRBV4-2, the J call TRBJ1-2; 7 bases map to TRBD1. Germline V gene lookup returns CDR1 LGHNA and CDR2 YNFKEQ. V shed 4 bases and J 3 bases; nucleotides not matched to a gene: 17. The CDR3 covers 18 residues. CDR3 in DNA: TGTGCCAGCAGCCCGAAAGAATCCCGTCGACAGGGCTACTATGGCTACACCTTC. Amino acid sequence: CASSPKESRRQGYYGYTF.

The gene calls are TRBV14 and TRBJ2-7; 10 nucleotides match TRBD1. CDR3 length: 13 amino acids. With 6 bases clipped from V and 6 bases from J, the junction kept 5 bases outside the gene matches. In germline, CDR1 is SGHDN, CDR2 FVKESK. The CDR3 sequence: CASRDRGDAEQYF. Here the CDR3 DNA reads TGTGCCAGCAGGGACAGGGGGGACGCCGAGCAGTACTTC.

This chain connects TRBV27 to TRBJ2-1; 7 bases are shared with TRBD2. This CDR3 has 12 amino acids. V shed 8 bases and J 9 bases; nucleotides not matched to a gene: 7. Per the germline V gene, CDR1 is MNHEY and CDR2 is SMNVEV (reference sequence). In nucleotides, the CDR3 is TGTGCCAGCGTAACGCGGGGGAGTGAGCAGTTCTTC. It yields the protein CASVTRGSEQFF.

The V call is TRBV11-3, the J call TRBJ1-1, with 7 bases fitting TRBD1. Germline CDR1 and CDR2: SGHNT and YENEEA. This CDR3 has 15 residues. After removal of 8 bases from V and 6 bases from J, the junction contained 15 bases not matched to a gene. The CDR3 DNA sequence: TGTGCCAGCCCGGCCCCGGGGGACAGCGACTCTGAAGCTTTCTTT. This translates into CASPAPGDSDSEAFF.

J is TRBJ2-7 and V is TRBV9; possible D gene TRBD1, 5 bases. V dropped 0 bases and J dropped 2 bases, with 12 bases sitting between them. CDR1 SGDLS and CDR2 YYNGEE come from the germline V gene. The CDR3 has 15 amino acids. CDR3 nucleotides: TGTGCCAGCAGCGTAGGATCAGGGCCTCCCTACGAGCAGTACTTC. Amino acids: CASSVGSGPPYEQYF.

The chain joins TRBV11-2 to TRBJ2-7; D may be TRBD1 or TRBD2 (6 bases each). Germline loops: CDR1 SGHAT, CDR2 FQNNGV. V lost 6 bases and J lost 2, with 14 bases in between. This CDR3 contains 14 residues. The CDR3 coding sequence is TGTGCCAGCAGGAGGGGGGCTGAGACCTACGAGCAGTACTTC. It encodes CASRRGAETYEQYF.

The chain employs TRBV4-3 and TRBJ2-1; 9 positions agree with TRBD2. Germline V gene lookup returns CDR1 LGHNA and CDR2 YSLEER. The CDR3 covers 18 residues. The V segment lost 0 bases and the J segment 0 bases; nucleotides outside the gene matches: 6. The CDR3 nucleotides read TGCGCCAGCAGCCAAGATCGGGGCGGGGGGGCCTCCTACAATGAGCAGTTCTTC. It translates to CASSQDRGGGASYNEQFF.

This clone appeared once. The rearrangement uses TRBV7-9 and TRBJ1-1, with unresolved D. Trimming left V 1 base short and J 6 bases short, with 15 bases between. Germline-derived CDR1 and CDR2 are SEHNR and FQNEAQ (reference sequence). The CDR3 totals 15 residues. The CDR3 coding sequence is TGTGCCAGCAGCTTAGGGGCCACCGACGGGGCTGAAGCTTTCTTT. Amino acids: CASSLGATDGAEAFF.

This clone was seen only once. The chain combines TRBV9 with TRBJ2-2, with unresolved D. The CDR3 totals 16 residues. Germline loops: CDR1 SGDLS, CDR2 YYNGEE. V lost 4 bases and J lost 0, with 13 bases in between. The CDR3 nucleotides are TGTGCCAGCAGCCCGACCATAGGCGCGAACACCGGGGAGCTGTTTTTT. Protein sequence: CASSPTIGANTGELFF. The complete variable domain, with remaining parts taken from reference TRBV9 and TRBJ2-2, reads DSGVTQTPKHLITATGQRVTLRCSPRSGDLSVYWYQQSLDQGLQFLIQYYNGEERAKGNILERFSAQQFPDLHSELNLSSLELGDSALYFCASSPTIGANTGELFFGEGSRLTVL.

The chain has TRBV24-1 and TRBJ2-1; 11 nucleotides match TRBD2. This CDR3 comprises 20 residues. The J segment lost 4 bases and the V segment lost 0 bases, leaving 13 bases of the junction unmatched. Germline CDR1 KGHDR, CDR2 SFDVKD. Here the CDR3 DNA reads TGTGCCACCAGTGATTTGCTACGGACGACTAGCGGGGTGACTTACAATGAGCAGTTCTTC. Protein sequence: CATSDLLRTTSGVTYNEQFF.

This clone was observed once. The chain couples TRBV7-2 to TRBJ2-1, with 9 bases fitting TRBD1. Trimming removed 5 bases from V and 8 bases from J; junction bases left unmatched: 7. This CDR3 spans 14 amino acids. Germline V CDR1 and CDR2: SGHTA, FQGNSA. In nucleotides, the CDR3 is TGTGCCAGCAGCAGGGACAGGGTAGCACATGAGCAGTTCTTC. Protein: CASSRDRVAHEQFF.

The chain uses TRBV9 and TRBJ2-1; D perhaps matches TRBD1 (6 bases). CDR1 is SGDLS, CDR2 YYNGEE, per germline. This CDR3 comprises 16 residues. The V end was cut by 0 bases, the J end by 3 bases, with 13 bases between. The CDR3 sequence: CASSVEVRTDYNEQFF. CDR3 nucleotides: TGTGCCAGCAGCGTAGAGGTCCGGACAGACTACAATGAGCAGTTCTTC.

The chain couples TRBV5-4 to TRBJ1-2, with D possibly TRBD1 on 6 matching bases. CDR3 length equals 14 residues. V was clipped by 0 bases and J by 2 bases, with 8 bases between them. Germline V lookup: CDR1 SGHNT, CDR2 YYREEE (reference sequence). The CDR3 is CASSLDRANYGYTF. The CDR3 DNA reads TGTGCCAGCAGCTTGGACAGGGCCAACTATGGCTACACCTTC.

CDR3 amino acids: CASSPGTGGLGYTF. The CDR3 coding sequence is TGTGCCAGCAGTCCCGGGACAGGGGGCCTTGGCTACACCTTC. This chain joins TRBV3-1 (or the pseudogene TRBV3-2) and TRBJ1-2; 12 bases map to TRBD1. The V gene end was trimmed by 6 bases and the J gene end by 7 bases; junction bases not matched to a gene: 6. CDR3 size: 14 residues. Per germline, CDR1 LGHDT and CDR2 YNNKEL (reference sequence).

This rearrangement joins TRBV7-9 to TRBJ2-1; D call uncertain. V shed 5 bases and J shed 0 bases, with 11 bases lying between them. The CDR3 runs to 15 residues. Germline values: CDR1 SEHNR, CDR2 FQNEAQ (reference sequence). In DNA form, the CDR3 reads TGTGCCAGCAGCCCGATTAGGAGCTCCTACAATGAGCAGTTCTTC. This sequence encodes CASSPIRSSYNEQFF.

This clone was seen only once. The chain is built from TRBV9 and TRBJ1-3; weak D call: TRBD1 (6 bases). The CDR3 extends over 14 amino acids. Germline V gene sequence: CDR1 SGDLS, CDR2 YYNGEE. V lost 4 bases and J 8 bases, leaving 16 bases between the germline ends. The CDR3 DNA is TGTGCCAGCAGCACCCAGGGGAGTAGGGACACCATATATTTT. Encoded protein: CASSTQGSRDTIYF.

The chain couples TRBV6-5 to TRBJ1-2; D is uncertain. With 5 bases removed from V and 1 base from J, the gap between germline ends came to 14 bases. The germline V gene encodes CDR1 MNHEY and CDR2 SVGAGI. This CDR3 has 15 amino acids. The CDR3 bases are TGTGCCAGCAGTCCTGCCGTGGGGTATAACTATGGCTACACCTTC. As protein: CASSPAVGYNYGYTF.

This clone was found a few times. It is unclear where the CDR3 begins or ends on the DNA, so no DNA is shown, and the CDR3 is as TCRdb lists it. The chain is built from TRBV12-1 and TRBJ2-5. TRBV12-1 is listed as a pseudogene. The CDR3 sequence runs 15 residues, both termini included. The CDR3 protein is CASSFGRGAQETQYF.

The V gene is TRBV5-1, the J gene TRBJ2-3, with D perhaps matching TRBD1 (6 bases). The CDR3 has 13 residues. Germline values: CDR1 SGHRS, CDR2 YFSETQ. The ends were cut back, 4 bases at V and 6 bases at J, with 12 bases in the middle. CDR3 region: CASSKTGMDTQYF. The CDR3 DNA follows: TGCGCCAGCAGCAAAACAGGGATGGATACGCAGTATTTT.

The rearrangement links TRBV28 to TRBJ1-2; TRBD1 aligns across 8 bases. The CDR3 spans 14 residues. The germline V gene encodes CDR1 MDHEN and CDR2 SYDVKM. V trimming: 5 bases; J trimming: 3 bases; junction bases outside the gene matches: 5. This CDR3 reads CASSIPGQDYGYTF. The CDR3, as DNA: TGTGCCAGCAGTATTCCGGGACAGGACTATGGCTACACCTTC.

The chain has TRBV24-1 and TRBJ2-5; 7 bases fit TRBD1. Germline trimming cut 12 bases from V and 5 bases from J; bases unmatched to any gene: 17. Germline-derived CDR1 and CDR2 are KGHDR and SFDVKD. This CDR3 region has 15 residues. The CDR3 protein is CAASSSTGVRETQYF. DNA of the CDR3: TGTGCCGCAAGCAGTTCAACAGGGGTGAGGGAGACCCAGTACTTC.

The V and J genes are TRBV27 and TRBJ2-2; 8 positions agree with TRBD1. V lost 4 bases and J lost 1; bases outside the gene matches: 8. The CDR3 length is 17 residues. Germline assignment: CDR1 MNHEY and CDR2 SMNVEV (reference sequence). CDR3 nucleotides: TGTGCCAGCAGTTCCCGCGTTGGGACAGGGAACACCGGGGAGCTGTTTTTT. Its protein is CASSSRVGTGNTGELFF.